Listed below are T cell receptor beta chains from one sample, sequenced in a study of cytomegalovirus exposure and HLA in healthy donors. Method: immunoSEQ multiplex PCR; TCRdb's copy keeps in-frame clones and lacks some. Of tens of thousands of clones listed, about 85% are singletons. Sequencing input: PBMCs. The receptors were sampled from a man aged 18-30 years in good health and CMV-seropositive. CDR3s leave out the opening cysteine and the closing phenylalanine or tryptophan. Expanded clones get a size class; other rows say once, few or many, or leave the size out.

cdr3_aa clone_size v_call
SVEADGGTTEAF - TRBV29-1
ASTMLRGGQETQY - TRBV5-1
ASSLAPGQAYEQY - TRBV6-5
ASSLSAAGGGGYT - TRBV28
ASTNGGGGNQPQH - TRBV19
ASILEGAGELF - TRBV6-6
ASSLGAGDQPQH - TRBV7-9
SVEGSRAGGMNQETQY - TRBV29-1
ASSLARDSDGEQF - TRBV11-2
ASSLVAGGPIETQY - TRBV5-7
ASSLLAGGTDTQY once TRBV27
ASSRDRGGQPQH - TRBV28
ASSPPGPGGGTDTQY - TRBV7-9
ASSDTGGDYGYT - TRBV6-6
ASSLSGGPGEAF - TRBV7-9
ASSRQGTGNTIY few TRBV5-8
ASVGTGENEQY few TRBV2
ASSYLGTGPGYGYT - TRBV6-5
ASRQGLAGYEQF - TRBV28
ASSPRLAGGFGELF - TRBV4-1
ASSQARGDYGYT - TRBV14
ATSRDHDDRGLRYYEQY once TRBV15
ASSPKNGQETQY - TRBV5-6
ASSRRYRGNEQF - TRBV6-5
AWSRTGDTQY few TRBV30
ASIQRGGTNNEQF - TRBV11-3
ASASGISGNTIY - TRBV11-2
ASSRSQTGLAGGEKF - TRBV5-4
ASSQNLLRASYTGELF - TRBV4-1